The T cell receptor beta chain described here comes from a study of early T cells in non-severe SARS-CoV-2 infection. TCRdb redid the calling of the 5' RACE reads with MiXCR, one entry per CDR3 protein. The table shows some 82,000 distinct CDR3 sequences, with 9% to 13% occurring only once. This clonotype was observed a few times. This CDR3 spans 17 amino acids. Germline V gene data show CDR1 as SGHVS and CDR2 as FQNEAQ. The junction had 8 bases not matched to a gene; V was cut back by 0 bases and J by 5 bases. Sequenced sample: whole blood. This receptor was taken from an adult who was a healthcare worker with PCR-confirmed SARS-CoV-2 infection or an uninfected control (not recorded which). The gene calls are TRBV7-8 and TRBJ1-5; 9 bases match TRBD1. The CDR3 bases are TGTGCCAGCAGCTTAGCGGTACCGGGGACAGGGCATCAGCCCCAGCATTTT. It encodes CASSLAVPGTGHQPQHF.